This T cell receptor beta chain comes out of a study of blood T cell repertoires in COVID-19 (TCRdb year 2020). Regarding the study in general: Samples covering the acute and convalescent phases of COVID-19 were provided by collaborators in the United States, Italy and Spain. A de-identified subject ID, COVID-19 status, age in years and sex were almost always included in the sample metadata. Where available, HLA class I and class II types were obtained from metadata supplied by the sample provider rather than from assay-based typing. The samples were drawn from two sources: the first 160 participants of the ongoing ImmuneRACE study, and fewer than 1,500 subjects contributed by 6 global collaborators. Deeply sampled blood TCRbeta repertoires from subjects exposed to, actively infected with, or recovered from COVID-19 were included in the dataset. A freely available public database, intended as a resource for researchers studying the immune response to SARS-CoV-2, is where the repertoires were released. The material from the prospective study consisted of cDNA or gDNA derived from T cells, B-cell-depleted T cells, or PBMCs. What the work shows at the level of the full study, not this receptor alone: How much clinical and demographic metadata was included differed by source and by participant, and the metadata was provided uncurated.

Germline trimming: 4 bases from V, 0 bases from J; junction bases outside gene matches: 7. Spanning cysteine to phenylalanine, the CDR3 consists of 18 amino acids. The CDR3 DNA has 54 bases and is translated from base 1. CDR1 and CDR2 are read off the germline V gene as SGDLS and YYNGEE. In the prospective study, participants were roughly 18 to 90 years old, resided in 24 geographic areas of the United States, and were enrolled through a virtual design. Cohort assignment in the prospective study relied on participant-reported clinical history from a screening survey and a study questionnaire. ImmuneRACE Cohort 3 recovered participants were defined by two consecutive negative NP/OP PCR tests, healthcare professional clearance, or symptom resolution. In the prospective study, mobile phlebotomists collected whole blood, serum and a nasopharyngeal or oropharyngeal swab from each participant. Additional blood draws and questionnaires over an approximately two-month period could optionally be provided by prospective study participants. Blood samples from the prospective study were shipped frozen or at room temperature prior to DNA extraction.

The immunoSEQ Assay, a bias-controlled multiplex PCR, was used to amplify TCRbeta CDR3 regions from genomic DNA. Per the source publication's procedure: Within the assay, amplification of reference gene primers was used to estimate how many nucleated cells each sample contained. Sequence reads were collapsed and filtered to measure the absolute abundance of every unique TCRbeta CDR3 rearrangement. For each sample, productive Simpson clonality was calculated as the square root of Simpson's diversity index over productive rearrangements. As stored in TCRdb, this immuneACCESS dataset retains in-frame rearrangements with V and J assigned. A fraction of the clones does not appear; measured against another copy, unresolved V genes explain less than half of the discrepancy, and the remainder lacks a known reason. From that table come the V and J calls and clone size; the DNA was used to work out D and trimming. In all, the sample holds roughly 300,000 clones, and around 84% of those were seen once. Together, the top ten hold about 2.7% of the sample.

As regards this clone: What antigen it recognizes has not been identified. It has no much larger one-base neighbor in the sample; base qualities were not kept.

The receptor's source is a woman between 50 and 59 years old who had recovered from COVID-19. The chain couples TRBV9 to TRBJ2-3, with TRBD2 identical over 14 junction bases. The sample consisted of PBMCs or T cells enriched from blood (not recorded which). The CDR3 in this case is CASSLRTSGGTSTDTQYF. The sequence in DNA is TGTGCCAGCAGCTTACGGACTAGCGGGGGGACTAGCACAGATACGCAGTATTTT.